The 29 T cell receptor beta chains below were found in one sample sequenced in a study of T cell responses to AZD1222 COVID-19 vaccine. This table comes from immunoSEQ multiplex PCR, and its TCRdb copy is limited to in-frame clones, with some not included. The table shows 130,000 to 150,000 clones, with approximately 88% occurring only once. Sequencing was performed on peripheral blood, taken on day 0 of AZD1222 vaccination. The source is an adult in good health.

The V call is TRBV5-4, the J call TRBJ2-7; 7 bases align to TRBD1. Germline CDR1 is SGHNT and CDR2 is YYREEE (reference sequence). This CDR3 comprises 15 residues. V was clipped by 4 bases and J by 1 base; unmatched bases: 8. CDR3 DNA: TGTGCCAGCAGCCGACGGTTGACAGGGTCCTACGAGCAGTACTTC. This codes for CASSRRLTGSYEQYF.

The chain employs TRBV4-3 and TRBJ2-7; no reliable D call. The germline gives CDR1 LGHNA, CDR2 YSLEER. The V end was cut by 1 base, the J end by 0 bases, with 7 bases between. This CDR3 has 14 amino acids. CDR3 in amino acids: CASSQVVSSYEQYF. Written as DNA, the CDR3 is TGCGCCAGCAGCCAAGTGGTCAGCTCCTACGAGCAGTACTTC.

The rearrangement uses TRBV6-2 or TRBV6-3 and TRBJ2-2, with D possibly being TRBD1 or TRBD2 (5 bases each). Germline V gene data show CDR1 as MNHEY and CDR2 as SVGEGT. The CDR3 is 13 residues long. V was cut by 1 base and J by 6 bases, with 6 bases left in between. The CDR3 DNA sequence: TGTGCCAGCAGTTACTTGGGGGCCGGGGAGCTGTTTTTT. Translating it yields CASSYLGAGELFF.

V usage is TRBV6-6 and J usage is TRBJ1-2; perhaps TRBD1 as D (6 bases). This CDR3 is built from 15 residues. In germline, CDR1 is MNHNY, CDR2 SVGAGI (reference sequence). Trimming pared 2 bases from V and 0 bases from J, leaving 10 bases between. The CDR3 DNA reads TGTGCCAGCAGTTACGGGGGGGGCCCTAACTATGGCTACACCTTC. It translates to CASSYGGGPNYGYTF.

The chain has TRBV19 and TRBJ2-2, with TRBD2 identical over 8 bases. Germline V gene data show CDR1 as LNHDA and CDR2 as SQIVND (reference sequence). V lost 10 bases, J lost 5 bases, and 6 bases stayed unmatched. The CDR3 totals 13 residues. The CDR3 region is CATRTGGTGELFF. CDR3 DNA: TGTGCCACCCGGACGGGGGGGACCGGGGAGCTGTTTTTT.

This clone has only a few counts. Other DNA sequences in the sample encode the same CDR3. The gene calls are TRBV6-5 and TRBJ1-2, with D perhaps TRBD1 (5 bases). The CDR3 covers 13 residues. Germline V gene sequence: CDR1 MNHEY, CDR2 SVGAGI. V lost 2 bases, J lost 8 bases, and 12 bases lay in between. The CDR3 protein is CASSYRQGGGYTF. CDR3 DNA: TGTGCCAGCAGTTACCGGCAGGGTGGAGGCTACACCTTC.

The genes are TRBV27 and TRBJ2-7; TRBD1 aligns across 9 bases. Trimming took 4 bases from V and 5 from J; bases not matched to a gene: 9. From germline, CDR1 is MNHEY and CDR2 SMNVEV (reference sequence). This CDR3 comprises 15 residues. The chain's CDR3 is CASSSPGQGFHEQYF. CDR3 bases: TGTGCCAGCAGTTCCCCGGGACAGGGTTTCCACGAGCAGTACTTC.

The chain couples TRBV7-9 to TRBJ1-5; D gene unclear. V was cut by 5 bases and J by 3 bases, with 11 bases left in between. From germline, CDR1 is SEHNR and CDR2 FQNEAQ (reference sequence). The CDR3 contains 14 residues. The CDR3: CASSLGSINQPQHF. The CDR3 region has the DNA TGTGCCAGCAGCCTGGGGTCTATCAATCAGCCCCAGCATTTT.

In this sample, this clone turned up once. This chain's CDR3 is CASSDGHKAEQAFF. The CDR3 coding sequence is TGTGCCAGCAGTGACGGGCATAAGGCGGAGCAAGCTTTCTTT. The chain is built from TRBV2 and TRBJ1-1; no firm D call. From germline, CDR1 is SNHLY and CDR2 FYNNEI. With 3 bases removed from V and 9 bases from J, the gap between germline ends came to 17 bases. This CDR3 has 14 residues.

This rearrangement joins TRBV2 to TRBJ2-7; 9 nucleotides match TRBD2. The CDR3 extends over 14 amino acids. Germline V gene data show CDR1 as SNHLY and CDR2 as FYNNEI. J gave up 7 bases and V 6 bases, and 10 bases lay outside the gene matches. The CDR3 bases are TGTGCCAGCAGAATAGCGGGAGCGACGGTAGAGCAGTACTTC. Its protein is CASRIAGATVEQYF. Full variable domain (remainder filled in from reference TRBV2 and TRBJ2-7): EPEVTQTPSHQVTQMGQEVILRCVPISNHLYFYWYRQILGQKVEFLVSFYNNEISEKSEIFDDQFSVERPDGSNFTLKIRSTKLEDSAMYFCASRIAGATVEQYFGPGTRLTVT.

The CDR3 coding sequence is TGTGCCAGCAGCTTAGCCGGCGGGAGTTCAGATACGCAGTATTTT. Its protein is CASSLAGGSSDTQYF. The chain has TRBV7-2 and TRBJ2-3; the match to TRBD2 covers 7 bases. With 0 bases clipped from V and 4 bases from J, the junction kept 4 bases outside the gene matches. CDR1 and CDR2 (germline): SGHTA, FQGNSA. CDR3 size: 15 residues.

The V call is TRBV11-3, the J call TRBJ1-2; 7 nucleotides agree with TRBD1. This CDR3 has 15 residues. V trimming: 2 bases; J trimming: 8 bases; junction bases outside the gene matches: 11. Germline V gives CDR1 SGHNT, CDR2 YENEEA. The CDR3 here is CASSLRGGNRVGYTF. The DNA of the CDR3 is TGTGCCAGCAGCTTACGAGGGGGCAATCGTGTCGGCTACACCTTC.

This clone was recorded a few times. The V gene is TRBV7-2, the J gene TRBJ2-7; no definite D call. This CDR3 region has 14 residues. The V gene's germline CDR1 is SGHTA and CDR2 FQGNSA. V lost 6 bases and J lost 0, with 12 bases in between. In DNA, the CDR3 is TGTGCCAGCAGACTTAAGGGCAACTCCTACGAGCAGTACTTC. Protein sequence: CASRLKGNSYEQYF.

The rearrangement joins TRBV7-8 to TRBJ2-1; 8 bases match TRBD2. This CDR3 comprises 11 residues. Germline trimming cut 5 bases from V and 10 bases from J; bases unmatched to any gene: 1. Per the germline V gene, CDR1 is SGHVS and CDR2 is FQNEAQ. The CDR3 region has the DNA TGTGCCAGCAGCCCGGGAGGGGAGCAGTTCTTC. Its translation: CASSPGGEQFF.

This clone was found once. This rearrangement joins TRBV18 to TRBJ2-7, with D maybe TRBD1 (5 bases). Trimming shortened V by 3 bases and J by 1 base, and 13 bases separated the two germline ends. The length of the CDR3 is 15 residues. Per germline, CDR1 KGHSH and CDR2 LQKENI. Here the CDR3 DNA reads TGTGCCAGCTCACCCAAGGACACCTTTTCCTACGAGCAGTACTTC. It encodes CASSPKDTFSYEQYF.

The gene calls are TRBV5-4 and TRBJ2-7; 7 nucleotides line up with TRBD2. The ends lost 4 bases at V and 6 bases at J; junction bases unmatched: 7. CDR1 and CDR2 (germline): SGHNT, YYREEE (reference sequence). There are 13 residues in the CDR3. For the CDR3, the DNA is TGTGCCAGCAGCCCAGAGACTAGCCGCGAGCAGTACTTC. Protein: CASSPETSREQYF.

The chain combines TRBV9 with TRBJ2-1, with unresolved D. V lost 0 bases and J lost 2, with 6 bases in between. The CDR3 loop spans 14 amino acids. Germline values: CDR1 SGDLS, CDR2 YYNGEE. CDR3 amino acids: CASSVDETYNEQFF. The CDR3 nucleotides read TGTGCCAGCAGCGTAGATGAGACCTACAATGAGCAGTTCTTC.

This chain uses TRBV27 with TRBJ2-3, with D maybe TRBD2 (6 bases). Germline CDR1 reads MNHEY; CDR2 reads SMNVEV (reference sequence). The V end lost 5 bases, the J end lost 2 bases, and 11 bases lay between the germline ends. The CDR3 contains 14 residues. CDR3 DNA: TGTGCCAGCAGTCCTGGGGGGTTCACAGATACGCAGTATTTT. Translated, it gives CASSPGGFTDTQYF.

In DNA, the CDR3 is TGTGCCAGCAGTTTAAAGACTTCGACAAGCGGTAATGAAAAACTGTTTTTT. This encodes CASSLKTSTSGNEKLFF. The J gene is TRBJ1-4, the V gene TRBV28, with D unclear. The V and J ends lost 2 bases and 4 bases respectively, with 17 bases between them. Looked up from germline, CDR1 is MDHEN and CDR2 is SYDVKM. The CDR3 loop spans 17 amino acids.

The chain joins TRBV2 to TRBJ1-4; possibly TRBD1 for D (5 bases). The CDR3 spans 14 residues. The V gene's germline CDR1 is SNHLY and CDR2 FYNNEI. V gave up 6 bases and J gave up 4 bases, with 12 bases separating them. The CDR3 spells CASRWGGLNEKLFF. DNA of the CDR3: TGTGCCAGCAGGTGGGGGGGACTTAATGAAAAACTGTTTTTT. The full variable domain, with the rest looked up from reference TRBV2 and TRBJ1-4, is EPEVTQTPSHQVTQMGQEVILRCVPISNHLYFYWYRQILGQKVEFLVSFYNNEISEKSEIFDDQFSVERPDGSNFTLKIRSTKLEDSAMYFCASRWGGLNEKLFFGSGTQLSVL.

Worth noting for this clone: Other DNA sequences within the sample encode an identical CDR3. The gene calls are TRBV5-1 and TRBJ1-1, with D unclear. V lost 0 bases, J lost 4 bases, and 4 bases lay in between. This CDR3 has 12 amino acids. Germline CDR1 and CDR2: SGHRS and YFSETQ. The DNA of the CDR3 is TGCGCCAGCAGCTTGGAGGGCACTGAAGCTTTCTTT. The encoded protein is CASSLEGTEAFF.

The chain links TRBV19 to TRBJ1-5, with D possibly TRBD1 on 6 matching bases. Germline V gene sequence: CDR1 LNHDA, CDR2 SQIVND (reference sequence). Deletions cut 5 bases from V and 5 bases from J, with 22 bases between. The CDR3 extends over 17 amino acids. The CDR3, as DNA: TGTGCCAGTAGTCTTCTCGGGACACTTTCGACAGATCAGCCCCAGCATTTT. Residues: CASSLLGTLSTDQPQHF.

This clone appeared a few times. The chain is built from TRBV28 and TRBJ1-6; TRBD1 matches at 7 bases. Germline trimming cut 2 bases from V and 8 bases from J; bases unmatched to any gene: 12. The CDR3 runs to 17 residues. Germline loops: CDR1 MDHEN, CDR2 SYDVKM. The CDR3 loop is CASSLPMTGTVDSPLHF. CDR3 in DNA: TGTGCCAGCAGTTTACCGATGACTGGGACAGTCGATTCACCCCTCCACTTT.

The chain joins TRBV9 to TRBJ2-1, with TRBD2 matching over 8 bases. This CDR3 comprises 15 residues. Trimming removed 0 bases from V and 9 bases from J; junction bases left unmatched: 8. Germline V gene sequence: CDR1 SGDLS, CDR2 YYNGEE. The CDR3 here is CASSVDSGSFSEQFF. Written as DNA, the CDR3 is TGTGCCAGCAGCGTAGACAGCGGGAGTTTCTCTGAGCAGTTCTTC.

This rearrangement joins TRBV9 to TRBJ2-5, with 7 bases aligning to TRBD2. The V gene end was trimmed by 10 bases and the J gene end by 5 bases; junction bases not matched to a gene: 17. CDR3 size: 15 residues. CDR1 SGDLS and CDR2 YYNGEE come from the germline V gene. Here the CDR3 DNA reads TGTGCCGGGTCCAGGAGGGGAGGGCCTGATGAGACCCAGTACTTC. Its protein product is CAGSRRGGPDETQYF.

The rearrangement uses TRBV9 and TRBJ1-5; D unclear. This CDR3 has 12 residues. CDR1 is SGDLS, CDR2 YYNGEE, per germline. V was pared by 7 bases and J by 7 bases, with 12 bases between. The CDR3 here is CASGWINQPQHF. In nucleotides, the CDR3 is TGTGCCAGCGGATGGATTAACCAGCCCCAGCATTTT.

About this clone: One junction end disagrees with the germline gene, perhaps due to a read error. J is TRBJ1-2 and V is TRBV6-5, with D possibly being TRBD1 (5 bases). CDR1 is MNHEY, CDR2 SVGAGI, per germline. This CDR3 region has 14 residues. CDR3 bases: TGTGCCAGCAGTTACTCTTGGAGACAGAGCCCCCCGGACTTC. As protein: CASSYSWRQSPPDF.

The chain recombines TRBV5-4 with TRBJ2-7; D might be TRBD2 (6 bases). Trimming shortened V by 0 bases and J by 2 bases, and 9 bases separated the two germline ends. The V gene's germline CDR1 is SGHNT and CDR2 YYREEE (reference sequence). The CDR3 runs 14 residues. CDR3 DNA: TGTGCCAGCAGCTTGGTCGGAGGGACCTACGAGCAGTACTTC. Protein: CASSLVGGTYEQYF. The variable domain in full, completed from reference TRBV5-4 and TRBJ2-7, reads ETGVTQSPTHLIKTRGQQVTLRCSSQSGHNTVSWYQQALGQGPQFIFQYYREEENGRGNFPPRFSGLQFPNYSSELNVNALELDDSALYLCASSLVGGTYEQYFGPGTRLTVT.

This chain uses TRBV19 with TRBJ2-7; 9 bases match TRBD1. CDR1 is LNHDA and CDR2 is SQIVND in the germline V gene (reference sequence). The CDR3 extends over 14 amino acids. With 2 bases clipped from V and 5 bases from J, the junction kept 4 bases outside the gene matches. The chain's CDR3 is CASSITGGEHEQYF. The CDR3 DNA reads TGTGCCAGTAGTATAACAGGGGGCGAACACGAGCAGTACTTC.